This T cell receptor beta chain was documented in a study of blood T cells in healthy people across ages. The authors ran a second PCR of about 7 to 12 cycles using a sample-barcoded 5' primer and a J-beta primer mix. Using its own MiXCR run on the 5' RACE reads, TCRdb lists one record per CDR3 protein. This table has approximately 830,000 distinct CDR3 sequences, approximately 59% appearing once. In this sample, this clonotype turned up a few times. What it binds is unknown. The study's findings and limits: Unknown donor CMV status possibly confounded expanded clonotype changes.

V lost 8 bases, J lost 2 bases, and 11 bases stayed unmatched. The length of the CDR3 is 15 residues. Germline values: CDR1 SGHTA, CDR2 FQGNSA. The receptor comes from a man between 25 and 39 years old in good health. Input material: blood. The V and J genes are TRBV7-2 and TRBJ2-5; TRBD2 agrees at 7 bases. The CDR3 region is CASGSLGGGQETQYF. CDR3 bases: TGTGCCAGCGGCTCTCTGGGGGGAGGGCAAGAGACCCAGTACTTC.